One TCR beta chain is described in this entry. This sample is drawn from a study of long-term antiretroviral therapy in people with HIV. Trimming pared 2 bases from V and 4 bases from J, leaving 23 bases between. The CDR3 is 18 amino acids. The germline V gene encodes CDR1 SEHNR and CDR2 FQNEAQ (reference sequence). Survey-level resolution applied to immunoSEQ assay v3.0. The assay was immunoSEQ multiplex PCR, and TCRdb's table has in-frame clones only and misses some. The sample has some 28,000 clones, under 85% seen once; the top ten hold roughly 7.6%. The gene calls are TRBV7-9 and TRBJ1-2; possible D gene TRBD1, 5 bases. The clonotype was recovered from a man aged 35-49 years with HIV. Here the sequenced sample was unsorted PBMCs, taken 3 years after starting antiretroviral therapy. The CDR3 loop reads CASSLNRWEGLPSYGYTF. The CDR3 DNA follows: TGTGCCAGCAGCTTAAACAGATGGGAGGGACTCCCCTCCTATGGCTACACCTTC.